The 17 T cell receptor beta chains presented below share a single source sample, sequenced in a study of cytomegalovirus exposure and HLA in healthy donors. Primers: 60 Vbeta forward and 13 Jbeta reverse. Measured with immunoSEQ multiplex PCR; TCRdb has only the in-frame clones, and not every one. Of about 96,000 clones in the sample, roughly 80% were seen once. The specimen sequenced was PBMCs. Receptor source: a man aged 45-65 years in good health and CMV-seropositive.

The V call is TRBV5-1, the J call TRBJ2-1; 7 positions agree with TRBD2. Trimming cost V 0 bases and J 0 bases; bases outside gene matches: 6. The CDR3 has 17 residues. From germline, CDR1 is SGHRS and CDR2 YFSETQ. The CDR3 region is CASSLVASGSSYNEQFF. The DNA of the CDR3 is TGCGCCAGCAGCTTGGTCGCTAGCGGAAGCTCCTACAATGAGCAGTTCTTC.

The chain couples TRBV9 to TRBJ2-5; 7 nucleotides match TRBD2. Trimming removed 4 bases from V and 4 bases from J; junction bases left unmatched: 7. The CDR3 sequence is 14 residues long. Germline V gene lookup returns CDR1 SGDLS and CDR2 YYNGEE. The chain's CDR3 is CASSPSTSTETQYF. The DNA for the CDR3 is TGTGCCAGCAGCCCTTCGACTAGCACAGAGACCCAGTACTTC.

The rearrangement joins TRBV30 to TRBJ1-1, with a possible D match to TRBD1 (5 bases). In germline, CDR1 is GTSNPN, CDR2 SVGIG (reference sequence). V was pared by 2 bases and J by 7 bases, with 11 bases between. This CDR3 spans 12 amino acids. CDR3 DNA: TGTGCCTGGAGTCCGTCAGGGATTGAAGCTTTCTTT. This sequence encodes CAWSPSGIEAFF.

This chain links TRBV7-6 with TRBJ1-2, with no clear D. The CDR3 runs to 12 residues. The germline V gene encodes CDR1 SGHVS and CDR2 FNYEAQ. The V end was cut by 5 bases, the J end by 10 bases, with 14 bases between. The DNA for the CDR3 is TGTGCCAGCAGCGCAGACGGCAGGCCCTACACCTTC. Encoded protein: CASSADGRPYTF.

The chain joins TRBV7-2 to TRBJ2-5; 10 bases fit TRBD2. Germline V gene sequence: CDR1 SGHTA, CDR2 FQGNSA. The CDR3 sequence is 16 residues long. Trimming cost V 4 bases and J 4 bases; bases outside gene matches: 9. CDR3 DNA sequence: TGTGCCAGCAGCTGGACCGGGACTAGCGAAGGAGAGACCCAGTACTTC. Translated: CASSWTGTSEGETQYF.

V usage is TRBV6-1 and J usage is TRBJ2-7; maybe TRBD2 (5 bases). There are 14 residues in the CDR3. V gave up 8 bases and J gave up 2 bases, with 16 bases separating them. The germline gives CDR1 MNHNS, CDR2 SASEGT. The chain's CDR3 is CASRPRGVTYEQYF. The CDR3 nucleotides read TGTGCCAGCCGACCTCGGGGAGTAACCTACGAGCAGTACTTC.

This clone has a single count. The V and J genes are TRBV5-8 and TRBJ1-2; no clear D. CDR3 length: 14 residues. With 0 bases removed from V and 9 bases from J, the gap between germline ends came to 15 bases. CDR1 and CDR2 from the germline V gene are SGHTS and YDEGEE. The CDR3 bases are TGTGCCAGCAGCTTGGCGTTGCTGTTTGACAGCTACACCTTC. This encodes CASSLALLFDSYTF.

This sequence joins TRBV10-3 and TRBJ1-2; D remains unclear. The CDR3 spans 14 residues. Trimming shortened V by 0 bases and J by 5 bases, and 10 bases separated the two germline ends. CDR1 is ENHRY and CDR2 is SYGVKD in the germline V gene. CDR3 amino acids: CAISESTRVYGYTF. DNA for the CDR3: TGTGCCATCAGTGAGTCGACGAGGGTATATGGCTACACCTTC.

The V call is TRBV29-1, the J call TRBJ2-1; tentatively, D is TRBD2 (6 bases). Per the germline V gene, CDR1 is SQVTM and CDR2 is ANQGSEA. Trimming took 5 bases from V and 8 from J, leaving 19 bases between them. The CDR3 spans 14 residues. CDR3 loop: CSVTPLGASDEQFF. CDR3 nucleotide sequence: TGCAGCGTTACCCCCCTGGGTGCTAGCGATGAGCAGTTCTTC.

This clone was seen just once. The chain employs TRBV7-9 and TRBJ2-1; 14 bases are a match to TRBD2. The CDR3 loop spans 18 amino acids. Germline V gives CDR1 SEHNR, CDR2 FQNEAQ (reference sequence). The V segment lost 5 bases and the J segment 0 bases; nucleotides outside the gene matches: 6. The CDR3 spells CASSPRTSGGSSYNEQFF. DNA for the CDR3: TGTGCCAGCAGCCCACGGACTAGCGGGGGGAGCTCCTACAATGAGCAGTTCTTC.

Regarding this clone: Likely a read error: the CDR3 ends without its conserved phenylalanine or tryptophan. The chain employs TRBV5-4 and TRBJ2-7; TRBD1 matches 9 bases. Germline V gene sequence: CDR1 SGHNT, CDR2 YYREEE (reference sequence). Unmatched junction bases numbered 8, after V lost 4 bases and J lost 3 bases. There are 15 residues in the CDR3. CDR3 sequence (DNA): TGTGCCAGCAGCCCTACCCGGGACAGGGACTACGAGCAGTACCTC. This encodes CASSPTRDRDYEQYL.

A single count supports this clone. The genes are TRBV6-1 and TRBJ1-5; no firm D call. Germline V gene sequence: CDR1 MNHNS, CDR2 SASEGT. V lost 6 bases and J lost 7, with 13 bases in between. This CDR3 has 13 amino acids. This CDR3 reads CASREVGGQPQHF. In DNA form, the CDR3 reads TGTGCCAGCAGAGAGGTAGGCGGACAGCCCCAGCATTTT.

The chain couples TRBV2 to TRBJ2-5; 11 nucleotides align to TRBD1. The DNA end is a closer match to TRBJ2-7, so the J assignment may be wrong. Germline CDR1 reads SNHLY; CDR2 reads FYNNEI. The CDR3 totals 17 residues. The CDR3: CASSEALGTGGSYEQYF. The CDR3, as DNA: TGTGCCAGCAGTGAAGCGCTTGGGACAGGGGGTTCCTACGAGCAGTACTTC.

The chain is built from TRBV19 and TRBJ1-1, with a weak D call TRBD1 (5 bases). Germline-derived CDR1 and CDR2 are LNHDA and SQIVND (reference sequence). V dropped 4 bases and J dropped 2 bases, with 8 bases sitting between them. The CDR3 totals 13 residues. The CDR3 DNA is TGTGCCAGTAGTACTCAGGGTAACACTGAAGCTTTCTTT. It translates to CASSTQGNTEAFF.

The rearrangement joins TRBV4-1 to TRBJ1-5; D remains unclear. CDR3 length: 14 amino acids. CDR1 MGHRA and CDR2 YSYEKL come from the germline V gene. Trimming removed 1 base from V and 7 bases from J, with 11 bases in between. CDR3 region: CASSQGGAYQPQHF. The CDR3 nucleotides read TGCGCCAGCAGCCAAGGCGGTGCCTACCAGCCCCAGCATTTT.

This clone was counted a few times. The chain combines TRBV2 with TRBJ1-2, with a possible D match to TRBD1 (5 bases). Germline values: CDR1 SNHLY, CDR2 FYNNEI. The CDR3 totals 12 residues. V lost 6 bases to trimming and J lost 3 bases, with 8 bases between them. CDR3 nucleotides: TGTGCCAGCAGCGGGGGGGACTATGGCTACACCTTC. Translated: CASSGGDYGYTF.

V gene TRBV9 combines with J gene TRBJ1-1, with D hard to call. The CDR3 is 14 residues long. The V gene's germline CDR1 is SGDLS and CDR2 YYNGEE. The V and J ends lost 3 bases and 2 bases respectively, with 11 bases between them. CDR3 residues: CASSAHGKNTEAFF. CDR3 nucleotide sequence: TGTGCCAGCAGCGCTCATGGCAAAAACACTGAAGCTTTCTTT.